The clone carrying this T cell receptor (beta chain) was seen ten or more times. These data originate in a study of CD8 T cells in ankylosing spondylitis. The V segment lost 5 bases and the J segment 4 bases; nucleotides outside the gene matches: 7. The germline CDR1 and CDR2 sequences are SGHTA and FQGNSA. This CDR3 comprises 16 residues. TCRdb ran MiXCR on the 5' RACE reads and lists one entry per CDR3 protein. This table holds approximately 240,000 distinct CDR3 sequences, 10% found once. The genes are TRBV7-2 and TRBJ2-7, with 14 bases that match TRBD2. Sequenced: blood, either unsorted or a sorted T cell fraction (not recorded which). This TCR derives from a male donor with ankylosing spondylitis or in good health (not recorded which). CDR3 bases: TGTGCCAGCAGCACTAGGACTAGCGGGAGGACATACGAGCAGTACTTC. It yields the protein CASSTRTSGRTYEQYF.